This TCR beta chain was documented in a study of monozygotic twins with inflammatory bowel disease. Regarding the study as a whole: Repertoire similarity was not found to differ between concordant and discordant twins, possibly from limited power. Variability in patient repertoires may have come partly from differing immunosuppressive treatments.

The CDR3 extends over 16 amino acids. TCRdb re-analyzed the 5' RACE reads; it lists each CDR3 protein once, without DNA. This listing includes about 440,000 distinct CDR3 sequences. Comments on this clonotype: What it binds is not known.

Input material: blood. This chain connects TRBV12-3 or TRBV12-4 to TRBJ1-5. This receptor was identified in a human donor with ulcerative colitis or Crohn's disease, or a healthy co-twin of an affected twin (not recorded which). The CDR3 protein is CASSTTADYSNQPQHF.